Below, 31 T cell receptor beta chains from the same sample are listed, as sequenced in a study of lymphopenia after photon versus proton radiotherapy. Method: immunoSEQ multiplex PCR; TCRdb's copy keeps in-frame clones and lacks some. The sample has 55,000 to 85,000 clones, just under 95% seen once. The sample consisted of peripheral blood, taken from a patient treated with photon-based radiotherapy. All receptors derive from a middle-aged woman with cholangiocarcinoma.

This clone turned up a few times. The CDR3: CASSNPMNTEAFF. The CDR3 DNA sequence: TGTGCCAGTAGTAATCCCATGAACACTGAAGCTTTCTTT. This chain connects TRBV19 to TRBJ1-1, with D uncertain. V was clipped by 4 bases and J by 0 bases, with 6 bases between them. This CDR3 has 13 residues. The V gene's germline CDR1 is LNHDA and CDR2 SQIVND (reference sequence).

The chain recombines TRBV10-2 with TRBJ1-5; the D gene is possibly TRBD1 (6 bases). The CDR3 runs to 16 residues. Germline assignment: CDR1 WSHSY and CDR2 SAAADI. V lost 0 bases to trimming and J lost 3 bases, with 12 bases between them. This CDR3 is CASSESGGASNQPQHF. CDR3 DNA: TGCGCCAGCAGTGAGTCGGGGGGGGCCTCCAATCAGCCCCAGCATTTT.

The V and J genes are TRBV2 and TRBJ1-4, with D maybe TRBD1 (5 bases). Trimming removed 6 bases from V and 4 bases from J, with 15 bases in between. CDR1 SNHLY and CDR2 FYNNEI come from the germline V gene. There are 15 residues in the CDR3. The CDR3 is CASSSKGDGNEKLFF. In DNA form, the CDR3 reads TGTGCCAGCAGCTCAAAAGGGGACGGTAATGAAAAACTGTTTTTT.

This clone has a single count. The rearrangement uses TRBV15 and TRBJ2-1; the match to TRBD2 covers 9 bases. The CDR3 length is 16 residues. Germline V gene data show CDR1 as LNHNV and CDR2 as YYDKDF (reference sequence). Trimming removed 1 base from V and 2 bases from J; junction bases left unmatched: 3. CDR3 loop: CATSRGGTSPYNEQFF. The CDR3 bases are TGTGCCACCAGCAGAGGTGGGACTAGCCCCTACAATGAGCAGTTCTTC.

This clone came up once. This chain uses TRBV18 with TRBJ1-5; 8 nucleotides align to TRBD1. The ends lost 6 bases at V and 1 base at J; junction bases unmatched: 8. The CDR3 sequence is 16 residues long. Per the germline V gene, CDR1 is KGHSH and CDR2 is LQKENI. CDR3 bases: TGTGCCAGCTCCTTCGGACAGGGACGAAGCAATCAGCCCCAGCATTTT. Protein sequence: CASSFGQGRSNQPQHF.

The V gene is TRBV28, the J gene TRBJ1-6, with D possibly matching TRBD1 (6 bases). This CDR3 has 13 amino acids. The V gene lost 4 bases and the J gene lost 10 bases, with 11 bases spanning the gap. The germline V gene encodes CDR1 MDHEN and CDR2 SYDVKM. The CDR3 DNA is TGTGCCAGCAGTTCCAACAGGGTCTCACCCCTCCACTTT. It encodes CASSSNRVSPLHF.

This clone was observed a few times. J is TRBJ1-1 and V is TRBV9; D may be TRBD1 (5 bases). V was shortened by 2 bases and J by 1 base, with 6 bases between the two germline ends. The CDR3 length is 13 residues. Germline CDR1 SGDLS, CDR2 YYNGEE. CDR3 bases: TGTGCCAGCAGCGTGGGGGAGAACACTGAAGCTTTCTTT. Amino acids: CASSVGENTEAFF.

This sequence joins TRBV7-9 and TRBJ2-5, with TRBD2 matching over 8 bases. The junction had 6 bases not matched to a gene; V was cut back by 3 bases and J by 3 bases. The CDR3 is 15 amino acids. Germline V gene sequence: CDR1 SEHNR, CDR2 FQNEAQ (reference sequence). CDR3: CASSFSSGGEETQYF. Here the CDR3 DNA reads TGTGCCAGCAGCTTCTCGAGCGGGGGAGAAGAGACCCAGTACTTC.

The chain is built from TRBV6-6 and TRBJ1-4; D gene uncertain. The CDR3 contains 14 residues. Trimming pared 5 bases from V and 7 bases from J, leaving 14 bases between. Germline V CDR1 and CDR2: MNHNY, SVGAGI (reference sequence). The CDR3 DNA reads TGTGCCAGCAGTCGGGATTATCGCGGTGAAAAACTGTTTTTT. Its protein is CASSRDYRGEKLFF.

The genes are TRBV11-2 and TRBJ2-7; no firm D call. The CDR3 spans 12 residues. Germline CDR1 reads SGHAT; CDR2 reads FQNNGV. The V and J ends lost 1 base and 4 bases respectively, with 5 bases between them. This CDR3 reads CASSLVRYEQYF. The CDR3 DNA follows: TGTGCCAGCAGCTTAGTAAGGTACGAGCAGTACTTC.

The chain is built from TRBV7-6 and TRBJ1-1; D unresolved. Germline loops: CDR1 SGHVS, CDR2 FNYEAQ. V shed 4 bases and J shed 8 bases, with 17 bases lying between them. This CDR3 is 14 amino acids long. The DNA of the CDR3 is TGTGCCAGCAGCTCGCTCACGGGTAAGGAAGAAGCTTTCTTT. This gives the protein CASSSLTGKEEAFF.

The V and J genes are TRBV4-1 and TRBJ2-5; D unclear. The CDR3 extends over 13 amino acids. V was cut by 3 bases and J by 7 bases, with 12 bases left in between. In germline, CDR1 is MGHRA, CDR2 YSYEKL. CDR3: CASSHTVSGTQYF. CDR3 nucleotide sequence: TGCGCCAGCAGCCATACGGTCAGTGGGACCCAGTACTTC.

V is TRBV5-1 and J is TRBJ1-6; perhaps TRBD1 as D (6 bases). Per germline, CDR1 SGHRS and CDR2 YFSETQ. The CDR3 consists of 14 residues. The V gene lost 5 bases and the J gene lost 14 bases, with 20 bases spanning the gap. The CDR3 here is CASSYVGGSGSLHF. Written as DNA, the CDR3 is TGCGCCAGCAGTTATGTGGGGGGCTCTGGATCCCTCCACTTT. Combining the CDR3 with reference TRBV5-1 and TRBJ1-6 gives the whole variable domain KAGVTQTPRYLIKTRGQQVTLSCSPISGHRSVSWYQQTPGQGLQFLFEYFSETQRNKGNFPGRFSGRQFSNSRSEMNVSTLELGDSALYLCASSYVGGSGSLHFGNGTRLTVT.

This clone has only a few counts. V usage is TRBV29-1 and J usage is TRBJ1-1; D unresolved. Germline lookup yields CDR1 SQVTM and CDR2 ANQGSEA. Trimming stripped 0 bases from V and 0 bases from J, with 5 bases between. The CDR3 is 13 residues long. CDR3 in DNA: TGCAGCGTTGAAGAAGCCCTGAACACTGAAGCTTTCTTT. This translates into CSVEEALNTEAFF. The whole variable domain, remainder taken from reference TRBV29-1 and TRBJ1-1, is SAVISQKPSRDICQRGTSLTIQCQVDSQVTMMFWYRQQPGQSLTLIATANQGSEATYESGFVIDKFPISRPNLTFSTLTVSNMSPEDSSIYLCSVEEALNTEAFFGQGTRLTVV.

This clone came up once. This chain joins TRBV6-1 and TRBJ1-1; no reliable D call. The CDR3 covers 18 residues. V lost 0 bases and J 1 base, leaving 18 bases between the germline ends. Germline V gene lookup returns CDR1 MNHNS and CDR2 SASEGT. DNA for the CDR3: TGTGCCAGCAGTGAAGCGCAGGTCGGCTCCCGGGCGAACACTGAAGCTTTCTTT. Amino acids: CASSEAQVGSRANTEAFF.

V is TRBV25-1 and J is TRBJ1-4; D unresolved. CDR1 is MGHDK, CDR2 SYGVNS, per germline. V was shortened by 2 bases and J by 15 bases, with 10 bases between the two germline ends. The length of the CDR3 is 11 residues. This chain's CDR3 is CASSEGVRVFF. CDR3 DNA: TGTGCCAGCAGTGAAGGTGTGAGAGTGTTTTTT.

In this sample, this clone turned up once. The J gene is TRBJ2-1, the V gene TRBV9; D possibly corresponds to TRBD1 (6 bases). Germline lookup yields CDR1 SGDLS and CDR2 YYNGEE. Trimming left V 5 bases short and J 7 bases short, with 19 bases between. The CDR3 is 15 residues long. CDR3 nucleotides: TGTGCCAGCAGTTTAGGGGGAGAGCCCCTTAATGAGCAGTTCTTC. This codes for CASSLGGEPLNEQFF.

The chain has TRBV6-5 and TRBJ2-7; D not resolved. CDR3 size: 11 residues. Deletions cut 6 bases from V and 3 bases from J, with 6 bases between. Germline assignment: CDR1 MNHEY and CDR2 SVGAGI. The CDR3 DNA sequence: TGTGCCAGCAGCGCTGGCTACGAGCAGTACTTC. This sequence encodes CASSAGYEQYF.

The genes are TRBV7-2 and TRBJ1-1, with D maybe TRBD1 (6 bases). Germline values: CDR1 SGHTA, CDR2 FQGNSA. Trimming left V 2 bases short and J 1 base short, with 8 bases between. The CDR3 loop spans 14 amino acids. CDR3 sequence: CASSLQGRNTEAFF. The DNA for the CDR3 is TGTGCCAGCAGCTTACAGGGGAGGAACACTGAAGCTTTCTTT.

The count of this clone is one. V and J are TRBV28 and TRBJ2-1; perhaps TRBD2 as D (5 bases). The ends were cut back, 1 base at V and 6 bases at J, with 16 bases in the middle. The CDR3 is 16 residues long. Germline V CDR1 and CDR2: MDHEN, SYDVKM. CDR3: CASSLSNLGSRNEQFF. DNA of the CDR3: TGTGCCAGCAGTTTATCGAACTTAGGGAGCCGCAATGAGCAGTTCTTC.

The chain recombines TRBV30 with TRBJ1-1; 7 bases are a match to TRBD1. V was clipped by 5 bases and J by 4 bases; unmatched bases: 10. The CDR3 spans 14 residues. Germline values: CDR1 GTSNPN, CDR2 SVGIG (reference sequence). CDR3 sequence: CAWGGTGAATEAFF. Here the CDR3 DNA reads TGTGCCTGGGGGGGAACAGGGGCCGCCACTGAAGCTTTCTTT.

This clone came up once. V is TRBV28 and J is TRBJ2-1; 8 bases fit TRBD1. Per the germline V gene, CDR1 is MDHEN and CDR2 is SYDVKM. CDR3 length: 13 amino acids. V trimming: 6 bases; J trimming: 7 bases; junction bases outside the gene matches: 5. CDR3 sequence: CASRDRGRNEQFF. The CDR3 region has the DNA TGTGCCAGCAGAGACAGGGGACGGAATGAGCAGTTCTTC.

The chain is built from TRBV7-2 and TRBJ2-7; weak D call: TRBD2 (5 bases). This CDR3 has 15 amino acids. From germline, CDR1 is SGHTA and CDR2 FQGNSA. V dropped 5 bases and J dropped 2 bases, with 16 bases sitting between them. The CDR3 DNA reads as TGTGCCAGCAGCCTAGGGATGGCGGGTACCTACGAGCAGTACTTC. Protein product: CASSLGMAGTYEQYF.

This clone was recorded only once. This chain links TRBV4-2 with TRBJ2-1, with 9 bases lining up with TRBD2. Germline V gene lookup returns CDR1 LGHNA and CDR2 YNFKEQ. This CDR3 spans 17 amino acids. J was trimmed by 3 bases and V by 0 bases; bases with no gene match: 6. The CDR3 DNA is TGTGCCAGCAGCCAAGAAAGCAGTAGCGGGGGCTACAATGAGCAGTTCTTC. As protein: CASSQESSSGGYNEQFF.

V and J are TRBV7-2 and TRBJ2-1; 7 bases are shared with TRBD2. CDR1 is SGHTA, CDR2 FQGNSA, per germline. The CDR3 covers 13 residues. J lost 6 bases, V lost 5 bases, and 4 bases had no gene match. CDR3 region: CASSPASGNEQFF. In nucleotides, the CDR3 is TGTGCCAGCAGCCCGGCTAGCGGCAATGAGCAGTTCTTC.

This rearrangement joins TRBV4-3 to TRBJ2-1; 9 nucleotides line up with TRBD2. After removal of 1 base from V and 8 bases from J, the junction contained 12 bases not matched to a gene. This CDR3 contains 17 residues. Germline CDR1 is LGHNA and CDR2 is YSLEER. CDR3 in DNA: TGCGCCAGCAGCCAAGGACTAGCGGTCTCTGGCGGGGATGAGCAGTTCTTC. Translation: CASSQGLAVSGGDEQFF.

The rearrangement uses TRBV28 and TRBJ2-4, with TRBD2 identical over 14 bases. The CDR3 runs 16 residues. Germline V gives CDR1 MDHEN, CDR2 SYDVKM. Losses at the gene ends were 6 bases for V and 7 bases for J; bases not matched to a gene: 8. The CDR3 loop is CASSYTRTSGRNIQYF. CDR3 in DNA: TGTGCCAGCAGCTACACACGGACTAGCGGGAGGAACATTCAGTACTTC. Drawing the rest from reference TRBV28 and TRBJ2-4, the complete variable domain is DVKVTQSSRYLVKRTGEKVFLECVQDMDHENMFWYRQDPGLGLRLIYFSYDVKMKEKGDIPEGYSVSREKKERFSLILESASTNQTSMYLCASSYTRTSGRNIQYFGAGTRLSVL.

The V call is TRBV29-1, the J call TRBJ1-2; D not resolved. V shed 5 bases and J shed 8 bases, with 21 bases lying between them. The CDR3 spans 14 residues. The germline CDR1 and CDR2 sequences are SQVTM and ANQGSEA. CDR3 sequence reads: CSVTLRTTTGGYTF. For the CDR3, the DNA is TGCAGCGTTACCTTAAGAACTACGACCGGGGGCTACACCTTC.

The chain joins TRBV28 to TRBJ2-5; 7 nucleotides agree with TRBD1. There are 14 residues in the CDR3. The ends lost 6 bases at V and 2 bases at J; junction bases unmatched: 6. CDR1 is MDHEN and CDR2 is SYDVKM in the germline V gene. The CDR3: CASRAGTVQETQYF. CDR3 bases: TGTGCCAGCAGGGCCGGGACAGTACAAGAGACCCAGTACTTC.

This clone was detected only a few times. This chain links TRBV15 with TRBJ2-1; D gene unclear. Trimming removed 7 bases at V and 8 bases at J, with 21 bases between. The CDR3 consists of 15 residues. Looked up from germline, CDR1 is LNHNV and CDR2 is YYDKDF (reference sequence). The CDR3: CATTTRESTSYEQFF. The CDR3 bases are TGTGCCACCACCACAAGGGAATCCACCTCATATGAGCAGTTCTTC.

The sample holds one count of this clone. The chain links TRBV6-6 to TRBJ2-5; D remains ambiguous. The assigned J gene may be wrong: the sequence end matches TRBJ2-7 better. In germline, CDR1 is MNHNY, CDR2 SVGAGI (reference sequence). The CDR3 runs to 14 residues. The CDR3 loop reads CASSYADAYYEQYF. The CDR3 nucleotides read TGTGCCAGCAGTTACGCTGACGCGTACTACGAGCAGTACTTC.